This T cell receptor beta chain was recorded in a study of blood T cell repertoires in COVID-19. The CDR3 spans 14 residues. From germline, CDR1 is LGHDT and CDR2 YNNKEL (reference sequence). Trimming shortened V by 6 bases and J by 1 base, and 12 bases separated the two germline ends. Repertoires were generated with immunoSEQ multiplex PCR, while TCRdb's copy carries only in-frame clones and drops some. Of approximately 70,000 clones listed, over 65% are singletons. The receptor was derived from a woman in her 70s with acute or convalescent COVID-19. The sample was peripheral blood. The rearrangement joins TRBV3-1 (or the pseudogene TRBV3-2) to TRBJ1-1, with D possibly being TRBD1 (5 bases). CDR3 in amino acids: CASSKGVSNTEAFF. The CDR3 nucleotides are TGTGCCAGCAGTAAAGGGGTATCGAACACTGAAGCTTTCTTT.